The clone carrying this T cell receptor beta chain was seen more than once but under ten times. Its cognate antigen is unknown. The data stem from a study of T-cell reconstitution after alpha-beta-depleted transplantation in children. Study-wide findings and caveats: After transplant, at about two months, alpha-beta T cells were reportedly derived from several hundred expanded graft clones. T cells produced anew were the main source of T-cell counts and diversity one year after transplant. The study traced high day-60 TCRbeta diversity in some patients to surviving recipient T cells and thymic progenitors.

Unique molecular identifiers were used in preparing the TCRbeta library. TCRdb reanalysed the PCR reads using MiXCR and keeps one entry per CDR3 protein. The data hold about 830,000 distinct CDR3 sequences, with around 17% observed a single time. The CDR3 extends over 16 amino acids. V was pared by 4 bases and J by 7 bases, with 8 bases of the junction left unmatched. The chain joins TRBV12-3 or TRBV12-4 to TRBJ2-1; 12 bases fit TRBD1. The input for sequencing was PBMCs, mostly from graft donor cells, taken 360 days after TCRalphabeta/CD19-depleted stem cell transplant. The receptor comes from a male patient aged 10 to 17 who had a stem cell transplant for acute lymphoblastic leukemia, so the T cells may come from the graft donor. The CDR3 loop is CASSWDRGPYLNEQFF. CDR3 DNA: TGTGCCAGCAGTTGGGACAGGGGGCCCTACTTAAATGAGCAGTTCTTC.